This TCR beta chain is from a study of blood T cells in healthy people across ages. It was with a sample-barcoded 5' primer and a J-beta primer mix that a second PCR of about 6 to 11 cycles was run. Via MiXCR, TCRdb re-called the 5' RACE reads, giving one row per CDR3 protein. This sample carries about 620,000 distinct CDR3 sequences, 40% to 65% of them seen once, and the ten largest clones take approximately 12%. This clonotype was picked up a small number of times. The antigen remains undetermined. The junction differs from germline at one of its ends, possibly a read error. Points from the study as a whole: Calculation of diversity from one million T cells yielded estimates considered to be underestimates. TCR beta diversity per million T cells fell roughly linearly with age. The percentage of naive T cells correlated strongly with TCR beta diversity.

This CDR3 region has 14 residues. The V gene's germline CDR1 is SQVTM and CDR2 ANQGSEA. The receptor was isolated from a woman at least 80 years old in good health. Sample: blood. This chain uses TRBV29-1 with TRBJ2-3; 8 nucleotides align to TRBD2. For the CDR3, the DNA is TGCAGCGTTTCGGGGGGGGCGGGCACAAATACGCAGTATTTT. Residues: CSVSGGAGTNTQYF.